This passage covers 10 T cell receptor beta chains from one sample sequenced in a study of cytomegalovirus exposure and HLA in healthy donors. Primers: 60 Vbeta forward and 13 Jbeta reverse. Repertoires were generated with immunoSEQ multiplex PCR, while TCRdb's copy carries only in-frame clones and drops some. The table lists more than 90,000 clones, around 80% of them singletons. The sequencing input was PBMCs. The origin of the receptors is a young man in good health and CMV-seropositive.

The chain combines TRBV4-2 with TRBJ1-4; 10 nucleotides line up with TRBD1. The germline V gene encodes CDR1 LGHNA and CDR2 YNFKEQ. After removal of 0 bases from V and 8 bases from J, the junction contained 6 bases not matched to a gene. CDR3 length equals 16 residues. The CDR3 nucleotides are TGTGCCAGCAGCCAAGAATCCGGGACAGGGGACGAAAAACTGTTTTTT. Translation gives CASSQESGTGDEKLFF.

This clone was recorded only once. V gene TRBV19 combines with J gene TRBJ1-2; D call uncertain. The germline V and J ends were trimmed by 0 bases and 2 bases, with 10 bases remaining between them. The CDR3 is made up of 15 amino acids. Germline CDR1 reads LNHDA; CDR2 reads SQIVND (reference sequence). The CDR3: CASSIDLEANYGYTF. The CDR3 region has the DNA TGTGCCAGTAGTATAGACCTCGAGGCCAACTATGGCTACACCTTC.

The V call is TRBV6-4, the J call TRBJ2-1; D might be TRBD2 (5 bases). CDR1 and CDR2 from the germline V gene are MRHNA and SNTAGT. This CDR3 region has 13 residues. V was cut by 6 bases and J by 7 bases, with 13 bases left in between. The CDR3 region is CASSADSPNEQFF. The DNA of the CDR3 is TGTGCCAGCAGCGCGGACTCGCCAAATGAGCAGTTCTTC.

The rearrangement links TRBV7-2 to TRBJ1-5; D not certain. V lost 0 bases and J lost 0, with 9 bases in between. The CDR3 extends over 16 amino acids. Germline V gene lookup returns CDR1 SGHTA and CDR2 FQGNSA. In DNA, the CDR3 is TGTGCCAGCAGCTTAGCACCGGGGAATAGCAATCAGCCCCAGCATTTT. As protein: CASSLAPGNSNQPQHF.

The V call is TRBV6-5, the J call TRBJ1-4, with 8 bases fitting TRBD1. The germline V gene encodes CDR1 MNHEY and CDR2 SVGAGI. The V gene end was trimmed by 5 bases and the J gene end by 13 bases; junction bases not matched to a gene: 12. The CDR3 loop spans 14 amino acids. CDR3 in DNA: TGTGCCAGCAGTGGCCGGACAGGGTTCGAACGACTGTTTTTT. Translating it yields CASSGRTGFERLFF.

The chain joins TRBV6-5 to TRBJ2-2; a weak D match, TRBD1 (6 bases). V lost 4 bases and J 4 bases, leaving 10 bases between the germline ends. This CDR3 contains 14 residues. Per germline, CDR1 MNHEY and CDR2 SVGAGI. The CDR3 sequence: CASSWTVATGELFF. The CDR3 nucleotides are TGTGCCAGCAGTTGGACAGTCGCCACCGGGGAGCTGTTTTTT.

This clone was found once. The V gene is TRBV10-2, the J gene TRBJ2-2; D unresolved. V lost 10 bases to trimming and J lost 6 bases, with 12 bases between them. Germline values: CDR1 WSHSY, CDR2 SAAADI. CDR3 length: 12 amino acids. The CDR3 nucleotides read TGCGCCACCGCACCGAGAGCCGGGGAGCTGTTTTTT. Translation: CATAPRAGELFF.

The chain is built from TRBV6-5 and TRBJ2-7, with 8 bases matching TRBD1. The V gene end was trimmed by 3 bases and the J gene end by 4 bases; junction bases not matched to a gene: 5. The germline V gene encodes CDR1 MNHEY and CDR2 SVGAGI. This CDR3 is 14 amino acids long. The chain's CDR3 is CASSYDRGMYEQYF. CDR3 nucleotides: TGTGCCAGCAGTTATGACAGGGGAATGTACGAGCAGTACTTC.

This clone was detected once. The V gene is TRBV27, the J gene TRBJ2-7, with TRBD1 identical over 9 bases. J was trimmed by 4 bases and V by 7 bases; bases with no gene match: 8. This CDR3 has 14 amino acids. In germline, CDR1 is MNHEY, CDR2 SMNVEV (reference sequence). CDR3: CASKRTGQGYEQYV. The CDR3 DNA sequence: TGTGCCAGCAAAAGGACGGGACAGGGTTACGAGCAGTACGTC.

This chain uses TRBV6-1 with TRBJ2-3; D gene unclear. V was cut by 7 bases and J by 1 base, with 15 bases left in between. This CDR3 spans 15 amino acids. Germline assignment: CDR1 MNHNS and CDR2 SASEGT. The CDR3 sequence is CASTLGLWGTDTQYF. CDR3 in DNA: TGTGCCAGCACCCTGGGCCTATGGGGCACAGATACGCAGTATTTT.